Listed here are 14 T cell receptor beta chains from one sample, sequenced in a study of T cells after yellow fever vaccination. Each CDR3 protein gets one entry after TCRdb re-called the 5' RACE reads with MiXCR. The table shows a few hundred thousand distinct CDR3 sequences, with about 7% occurring only once. Sample: CD4+ T cells sorted from PBMCs, taken 15 days after the yellow fever booster vaccination. These receptor sequences come from a man younger than 45 who received the YFV17D yellow fever vaccine.

At least ten counts were recorded for this clonotype. The chain recombines TRBV24-1 with TRBJ1-1, with no clear D. The CDR3 runs to 13 residues. From germline, CDR1 is KGHDR and CDR2 SFDVKD. V gave up 2 bases and J gave up 0 bases, with 3 bases separating them. The CDR3 DNA is TGTGCCACCAGTGATTCACTGAACACTGAAGCTTTCTTT. It specifies CATSDSLNTEAFF.

As for this clonotype: One junction end disagrees with the germline gene, perhaps due to a read error. The CDR3, as DNA: TGTACCAGCAGCGTAGCTAGTGGAGGGAGCGGAGAGACCCAGTACTTC. Translation: CTSSVASGGSGETQYF. J is TRBJ2-5 and V is TRBV9, with a weak D call TRBD2 (6 bases). This CDR3 has 16 amino acids. Germline CDR1 SGDLS, CDR2 YYNGEE. The variable domain in full, with the rest retrieved from reference TRBV9 and TRBJ2-5, is DSGVTQTPKHLITATGQRVTLRCSPRSGDLSVYWYQQSLDQGLQFLIQYYNGEERAKGNILERFSAQQFPDLHSELNLSSLELGDSALYFCTSSVASGGSGETQYFGPGTRLLVL.

This clonotype was seen ten or more times. The rearrangement uses TRBV28 and TRBJ2-7, with unresolved D. The germline V and J ends were trimmed by 2 bases and 6 bases, with 8 bases remaining between them. The germline V gene encodes CDR1 MDHEN and CDR2 SYDVKM. CDR3 length: 12 residues. The CDR3 nucleotides read TGTGCCAGCAGTTTAAGCATTGTCGAGCAGTACTTC. This gives the protein CASSLSIVEQYF.

This clonotype appeared many times. The junction and the germline gene differ at one end; a read error may be behind it. The V call is TRBV7-7, the J call TRBJ2-1, with 7 bases that match TRBD1. Germline lookup yields CDR1 SSHAT and CDR2 FNYEAQ (reference sequence). The CDR3 length is 14 residues. The CDR3 is CASSPPGTENEQFF. The CDR3 coding sequence is TGTGCTAGCAGCCCCCCCGGGACAGAAAATGAGCAGTTCTTC.

This rearrangement joins TRBV7-9 to TRBJ2-3, with TRBD2 identical over 11 bases. The CDR3 is 15 amino acids. V shed 7 bases, J shed 1 base, and the junction held 4 bases outside the gene matches. Germline CDR1 reads SEHNR; CDR2 reads FQNEAQ (reference sequence). The CDR3 sequence: CASTTSGSGTDTQYF. The DNA for the CDR3 is TGTGCCAGCACCACTAGCGGGAGCGGCACAGATACGCAGTATTTT.

This clonotype was detected ten times or more. This chain joins TRBV18 and TRBJ2-3; D remains unclear. The CDR3 has 14 amino acids. Trimming cost V 1 base and J 3 bases, with 8 bases left between them. Germline values: CDR1 KGHSH, CDR2 LQKENI. This CDR3 reads CASSPRYRTDTQYF. CDR3 DNA sequence: TGTGCCAGCTCACCACGGTACAGAACAGATACGCAGTATTTT.

J is TRBJ2-2 and V is TRBV12-3 or TRBV12-4, with D perhaps TRBD2 (5 bases). With 6 bases removed from V and 3 bases from J, the gap between germline ends came to 17 bases. The CDR3 extends over 16 amino acids. CDR3 DNA: TGTGCCAGCAGGGGTTTGAGGGAGAGGTACACCGGGGAGCTGTTTTTT. The encoded protein is CASRGLRERYTGELFF.

The sample holds many counts of this clonotype. V usage is TRBV7-2 and J usage is TRBJ2-1, with D perhaps matching TRBD2 (6 bases). The V end was cut by 1 base, the J end by 4 bases, with 8 bases between. CDR3 length equals 14 residues. Germline lookup yields CDR1 SGHTA and CDR2 FQGNSA. The CDR3 loop is CASSLGGTYNEQFF. In DNA, the CDR3 is TGTGCCAGCAGCTTAGGCGGGACTTACAATGAGCAGTTCTTC.

Ten or more counts support this clonotype. The chain carries TRBV29-1 and TRBJ2-7, with 12 positions matching TRBD2. The CDR3 is 13 residues long. Germline CDR1 SQVTM, CDR2 ANQGSEA. Losses at the gene ends were 6 bases for V and 6 bases for J; bases not matched to a gene: 6. The CDR3 DNA is TGCAGCGTAGCTAGCGGGAGGGCCTCCGAGCAGTACTTC. Protein product: CSVASGRASEQYF.

This clonotype has ten or more counts. V usage is TRBV20-1 and J usage is TRBJ2-3, with D perhaps matching TRBD1 (6 bases). Germline V gives CDR1 DFQATT, CDR2 SNEGSKA (reference sequence). V dropped 6 bases and J dropped 2 bases, with 15 bases sitting between them. CDR3 size: 14 residues. CDR3 DNA sequence: TGCAGTGCAATCCAGGGGAGACCCACAGATACGCAGTATTTT. Translating it yields CSAIQGRPTDTQYF.

The sample holds a few counts of this clonotype. The chain uses TRBV11-2 and TRBJ2-3; the D call may be TRBD1 or TRBD2 (5 bases each). Trimming shortened V by 5 bases and J by 0 bases, and 9 bases separated the two germline ends. Germline assignment: CDR1 SGHAT and CDR2 FQNNGV. The CDR3 is 14 amino acids. The CDR3 DNA sequence: TGTGCCAGCAGCCCCTGGGACAGCACAGATACGCAGTATTTT. Amino acids: CASSPWDSTDTQYF.

The rearrangement joins TRBV4-1 to TRBJ1-2, with unresolved D. The CDR3 has 15 residues. Trimming left V 0 bases short and J 4 bases short, with 12 bases between. CDR1 is MGHRA and CDR2 is YSYEKL in the germline V gene. This CDR3 is CASSQDQTRTYGYTF. The DNA of the CDR3 is TGCGCCAGCAGCCAAGATCAAACTCGCACCTATGGCTACACCTTC.

The V gene is TRBV28, the J gene TRBJ2-5; D may be TRBD2 (5 bases). The CDR3 consists of 11 residues. V dropped 7 bases and J dropped 5 bases, with 8 bases sitting between them. CDR1 and CDR2 (germline): MDHEN, SYDVKM. The CDR3 protein is CASTGLETQYF. CDR3 coding DNA: TGTGCCAGCACAGGACTGGAGACCCAGTACTTC. The whole variable domain, remainder taken from reference TRBV28 and TRBJ2-5, is DVKVTQSSRYLVKRTGEKVFLECVQDMDHENMFWYRQDPGLGLRLIYFSYDVKMKEKGDIPEGYSVSREKKERFSLILESASTNQTSMYLCASTGLETQYFGPGTRLLVL.

V usage is TRBV7-2 and J usage is TRBJ2-2; 8 bases are a match to TRBD1. The CDR3 spans 17 residues. Germline trimming cut 5 bases from V and 3 bases from J; bases unmatched to any gene: 11. The germline CDR1 and CDR2 sequences are SGHTA and FQGNSA. CDR3 residues: CASSINPDRVDTGELFF. The CDR3 DNA follows: TGTGCCAGCAGCATCAACCCGGACAGGGTGGACACCGGGGAGCTGTTTTTT.